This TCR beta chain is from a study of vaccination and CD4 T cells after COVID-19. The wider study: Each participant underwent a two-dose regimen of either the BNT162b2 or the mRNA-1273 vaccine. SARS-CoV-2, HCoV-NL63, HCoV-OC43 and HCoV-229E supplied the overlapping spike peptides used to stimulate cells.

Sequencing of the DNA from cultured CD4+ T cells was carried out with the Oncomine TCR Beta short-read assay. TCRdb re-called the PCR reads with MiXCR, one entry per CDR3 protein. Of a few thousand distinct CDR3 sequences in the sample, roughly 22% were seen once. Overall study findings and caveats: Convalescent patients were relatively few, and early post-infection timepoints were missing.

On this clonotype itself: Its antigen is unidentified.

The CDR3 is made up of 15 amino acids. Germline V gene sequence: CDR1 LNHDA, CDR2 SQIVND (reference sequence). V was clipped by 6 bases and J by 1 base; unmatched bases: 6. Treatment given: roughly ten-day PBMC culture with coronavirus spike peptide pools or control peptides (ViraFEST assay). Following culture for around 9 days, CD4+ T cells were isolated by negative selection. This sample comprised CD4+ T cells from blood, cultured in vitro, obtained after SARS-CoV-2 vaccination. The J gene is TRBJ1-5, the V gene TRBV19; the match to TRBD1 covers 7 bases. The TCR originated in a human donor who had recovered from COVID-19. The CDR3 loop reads CASSRGGGSNQPQHF. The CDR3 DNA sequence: TGTGCCAGTAGCAGAGGGGGCGGGAGCAATCAGCCCCAGCATTTT.